This is a list of T cell receptor beta chains from one sample in a study of blood T cells in healthy people across ages. TCRdb itself ran the 5' RACE reads through MiXCR, one entry per CDR3 protein. Of about 1.7 million distinct CDR3 sequences listed, roughly 27% are singletons. The specimen sequenced was blood. These receptors were obtained from a woman in her twenties or thirties in good health. CDR3s leave out the opening cysteine and the closing phenylalanine or tryptophan. D genes are given only for firm matches.

j_call v_call d_call cdr3_aa
TRBJ2-2 TRBV6-5 NA ATMVDTGELF
TRBJ2-1 TRBV20-1 NA SASPDEATKNEKF
TRBJ1-1 TRBV29-1 TRBD1 SVEKGQGDEAF
TRBJ2-1 TRBV20-1 NA SARDFALSNEQF
TRBJ1-2 TRBV28 NA ASVGGHSNGCT
TRBJ2-7 TRBV5-1 TRBD1 ASSLAGDRDLEQY
TRBJ1-1 TRBV28 NA ASSISFRNTEAF
TRBJ1-1 TRBV10-3 NA AISEYSMNTEAF
TRBJ2-3 TRBV7-9 TRBD2 ASGTSGGLSTDTQY
TRBJ2-1 TRBV30 NA AWSESEQF
TRBJ2-2 TRBV11-2 TRBD1 ASSSRRQGSGELF
TRBJ2-7 TRBV10-3 NA AISEGRYGSYEQY
TRBJ2-3 TRBV20-1 TRBD2 SQAGGITDTQY
TRBJ2-5 TRBV10-3 TRBD1 AIRGTGETQY
TRBJ2-5 TRBV7-2 NA ASSLDRGHETQY
TRBJ2-5 TRBV5-5 NA ASSSHTGSNGETQY
TRBJ2-7 TRBV6-6 NA ASRSPSKGGSYEQY
TRBJ2-1 TRBV7-6 TRBD1 ASSLAWTGVYEQF
TRBJ1-1 TRBV12-3/TRBV12-4 TRBD1 ASRHDRVNTEAF
TRBJ2-1 TRBV11-2 TRBD2 ASSPSSRGGYNEQF
TRBJ2-1 TRBV20-1 TRBD2 SARDPGMRAGGGQF
TRBJ2-7 TRBV20-1 NA SARSEASYEQY
TRBJ1-1 TRBV7-9 NA ASSPGTLDTEAF
TRBJ2-5 TRBV10-3 TRBD2 AISESRGLAEAVKTQY
TRBJ2-2 TRBV12-3/TRBV12-4 TRBD2 ASTGTSGRAGEQF